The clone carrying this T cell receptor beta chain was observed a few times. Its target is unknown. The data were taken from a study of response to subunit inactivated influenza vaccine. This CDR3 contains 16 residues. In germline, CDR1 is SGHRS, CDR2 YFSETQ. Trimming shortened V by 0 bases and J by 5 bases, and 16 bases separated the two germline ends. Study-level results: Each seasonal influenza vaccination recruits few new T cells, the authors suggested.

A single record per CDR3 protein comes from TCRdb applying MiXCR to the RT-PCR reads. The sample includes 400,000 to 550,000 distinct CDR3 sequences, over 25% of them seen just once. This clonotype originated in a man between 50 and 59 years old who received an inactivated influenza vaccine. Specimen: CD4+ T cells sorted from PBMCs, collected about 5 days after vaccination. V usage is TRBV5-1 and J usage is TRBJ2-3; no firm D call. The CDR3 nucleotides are TGCGCCAGCAGCTTGGACTCCCCTGACCGTGTAGATACGCAGTATTTT. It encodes CASSLDSPDRVDTQYF.